These 2 T cell receptor beta chains originate from one sample sequenced in a study of blood T cells in healthy people across ages. With a J-beta primer mix and a sample-barcoded 5' primer, a second PCR ran roughly 6 to 11 cycles. From the 5' RACE reads, TCRdb called clonotypes with MiXCR, one entry per CDR3 protein. The sample includes fewer than 900,000 distinct CDR3 sequences, 40% to 45% seen only once; the top ten take roughly 20%. Specimen: blood. The receptors shown here come from a woman aged 55-70 years in good health.

This clonotype was picked up a small number of times. The chain has TRBV4-3 and TRBJ2-1; no firm D call. Trimming removed 3 bases from V and 10 bases from J, with 25 bases in between. CDR3 length: 17 amino acids. The germline gives CDR1 LGHNA, CDR2 YSLEER. The CDR3 sequence is CASSQQPRIGAHWEQFF. The CDR3 DNA is TGCGCCAGCAGCCAGCAGCCCAGGATCGGTGCACACTGGGAGCAGTTCTTC.

This clonotype was counted a few times. This chain joins TRBV12-3 or TRBV12-4 and TRBJ2-7; TRBD1 is a possible D gene (5 bases). The V end was cut by 5 bases, the J end by 4 bases, with 15 bases between. CDR3 length: 14 residues. DNA for the CDR3: TGTGCCAGCAGTGTGAGTCAGGGCAGGTACGAGCAGTACTTC. Protein sequence: CASSVSQGRYEQYF.